Sequencing of this T cell receptor beta chain was carried out in a study of cytomegalovirus exposure and HLA in healthy donors (dated by TCRdb to between 2016 and 2019). Some background on the complete study: In an earlier analysis of roughly 500 of the donors, under 300 Gb of sequence data and 100 million or so unique TCR beta sequences from 180 million or so T cells were reported. About 280 gigabases of sequencing data and tens of millions of unique TCR sequences were included in an early release covering 550 to 650 HLA-typed donors. Of the roughly 410 genotyped donors, 65% to 90% were placed in the genetic ancestry cluster associated with self-reported Caucasian donors. The aim of the study was to test whether cataloging public T cell receptors could identify signatures of past pathogen exposure. The T cell repertoires of several hundred subjects were profiled by immunosequencing and related to cytomegalovirus serostatus. In addition to the first cohort of around 670 subjects, a separate validation cohort of about 120 different subjects was used. The study combined high-throughput TCR immunosequencing, statistical association of individual TCRs with disease status, and machine learning to predict cytomegalovirus infection status. To study patterns of TCR occurrence, a later analysis re-analyzed previously published TCR beta repertoires from 600 to 750 donors and added high-resolution HLA genotyping. In the later analysis, no new phenotypic data were used to find candidate immune exposures; instead, reliance was placed on TCR beta sequences and their occurrence across donors. An earlier analysis of around 640 of the donors used high-throughput TCR beta sequencing to judge whether each TCR beta V gene segment behaved as functional or pseudogenic. Donor age, sex, ethnicity and CMV serostatus were compiled together with the repertoire data. In a later genetic analysis, genome-wide SNP genotypes for about 60% of the 666 donors were used, and that subset was treated as a discovery cohort. All discovery cohort repertoires had been generated on a single sequencing platform. HLA typing included class I and class II loci at four-digit resolution. The number of donors typed differed by locus, with about 629-630 for A, B, C, DRB1 and DQB1, roughly 520 for DQA1, 606 for DPA1, and approximately 470 for DPB1. Five DR-DQ haplotypes were handled as single units for association and clustering because linkage in the cohort was strong. Among 398 genotyped donors of the cohort, an average of about 240,000 unique TCR beta nucleotide sequences were sequenced per donor, roughly a sixth of them non-productive. Overall study outcomes, separate from this receptor: When HLA alleles, especially DR and DQ, strongly co-occurred, TCR associations were difficult to assign to individual alleles. The earlier analysis of 587 of the donors excluded seventeen rarely observed V segments, including chromosome 9 orphons, because counts were too low. According to a later analysis, most CMV-associated TCR beta chains appeared to be HLA-restricted, and the HLA associations seemed to be driven largely by CMV exposure. An association between a missense DCLRE1C variant and V-gene and J-gene trimming of TCR beta chains was found in a later genetic analysis and replicated in an independent cohort. The authors suggested that the approach could potentially be generalized to other disease states and immunological phenotypes. The only immune exposure information available for the cohort was CMV serostatus. Correlated functional status among segregating V segments might reflect linkage disequilibrium, but an unknown experimental factor could not be ruled out. In a later analysis, around 17,000 TCR beta sequences were associated with specific HLA alleles at a false discovery rate of 0.05. In an earlier analysis of 500 to 650 of the donors, most TCR beta V segments appeared in productive rearrangements about 87% or about 30% of the time, broadly matching IMGT annotations. In the study, around 150 TCR beta chains were listed as associated with cytomegalovirus. Compared with the 666-donor mean, donors in an Asian-associated ancestry cluster had fewer N-insertions in productive TCRs, according to a later genetic analysis. According to a later analysis, parvovirus B19, influenza, CMV and Epstein-Barr virus appeared linked to several top co-occurrence clusters. A later analysis found that HLA-associated TCR beta chains were more clonally expanded and had lower generation probabilities than equally common non-associated chains. Roughly uniform sequencing depth across donors was assumed in presence/absence analyses, although this assumption may not hold. Cytomegalovirus status was reported to be diagnosed by the classifier with high specificity and sensitivity in both the original and validation cohorts. Some IMGT-functional V segments, including TRBV6-2 and TRBV6-3, could not be distinguished by the 87-base-pair reads and were therefore excluded. A further reported finding was that TCR beta sequences accurately predicted the HLA-A and HLA-B alleles for most subjects in the first cohort. While some public TCRs were present in many individuals, most TCR sequences turned up only very rarely across donors. Three of the identified cytomegalovirus-associated TCR beta chains were confirmed in vitro to be specific for cytomegalovirus antigens. A cluster of highly shared sequence variants was judged likely to represent a technical artifact of the sequencing pipeline. HLA typing was unavailable for some donors at each locus, so association tests used only the typed subset. The cohort was sequenced for TCR beta chains only, and without alpha or paired-chain data the features that could be detected were limited. A later analysis found that TCR association rates varied across HLA loci, with DRB1 alleles showing the most associated TCRs and HLA-C alleles the fewest.

The germline V gene (reference sequence) supplies CDR1 LNHDA and CDR2 SQIVND. Including the terminal cysteine and phenylalanine, the CDR3 comprises 10 residues. Only the CDR3 portion is preserved as DNA: 30 bases, with reading frame beginning at the first base. The germline ends are 2 bases apart after V is trimmed by 8 bases and J by 1 base. The sample holds one count of this clone. Its antigen specificity is not known. No clone much larger than this one lies a single base away; base qualities are absent. Library creation used the immunoSEQ multiplex PCR assay. A mixture of 60 forward primers for TCR Vbeta segments and 13 reverse primers for TCR Jbeta segments was used in the multiplex PCR. Amplification of the CDR3 region of rearranged TCR beta genes was performed with a multiplex PCR assay on genomic DNA. The Illumina HiSeq System was used to sequence the amplified TCR beta libraries as 87-base-pair reads. The published analysis was carried out like this. A later analysis counted about 80 million unique TCR beta chains across the 650 to 700 repertoires, and around 9.9 million of these chains were shared by at least two donors. Raw reads were error-corrected and collapsed into unique sequences by a nearest-neighbor algorithm in which closely related sequences were merged to remove PCR and sequencing errors. Alignment of CDR3 sequences to IMGT reference sequences was used to assign V, D and J gene segments. For a sequence to be retained, at least a six-nucleotide match to both a V gene segment and a J gene segment was required. A rearrangement was called productive if the CDR3 had no stop codons and remained in frame with V and J, and every other rearrangement was called non-productive. Following IMGT convention, CDR3 was defined as the stretch from the second conserved V-encoded cysteine up to the conserved J-encoded phenylalanine. The earlier analysis of 587 of the donors excluded any sequence lacking an unambiguous match to a single V gene segment. In an earlier analysis of more than 500 of the donors, a V segment was called functional when productive rearrangements were above 56.7%, and segregating when the standard deviation between donors exceeded 5%. A statistical classification framework was built to diagnose cytomegalovirus status from the catalog of TCR beta chain sequences. In a later analysis, V and J genes were assigned by comparing TCR nucleotide sequences against IMGT/GENE-DB human TR gene sequences. Using the TCRdist pipeline, a later analysis assigned CDR3 sequences along with most-parsimonious VDJ recombination scenarios. In a later analysis, each TCR beta chain was defined by its CDR3 amino acid sequence together with its V-gene family, and reads without a unique V-gene family were excluded. To address suspected cross-contamination and a sequencing artifact, a later analysis removed around 600 highly shared, low-generation-probability nucleotide sequences. A later analysis calculated a clonal expansion index for each public chain from normalized within-repertoire ranks of inferred template counts. In a later analysis, generation probabilities were computed using a VDJ recombination model fitted to out-of-frame rearrangements, and the results were checked against IGoR. Hypergeometric tests were used in a later analysis to score TCR-TCR, TCR-HLA and TCR-CMV co-occurrence, with a repertoire-size bias correction applied to the TCR pairs. To estimate false discovery rates, a later analysis permuted the HLA or CMV assignments 20 times. In a later analysis, co-occurring TCRs were grouped using DBSCAN, with TCRdist sequence similarity added in when clustering inside HLA-allele-positive subsets. Co-occurrence clustering excluded repertoires with fewer than 30,000 or more than 120,000 public chains, plus five with anomalous nucleotide sharing. The clones in this table, taken by TCRdb from immuneACCESS, are in-frame only. Not every clone is retained; where verified, under half of the shortfall comes from an unresolved V gene, and the cause of the rest is unknown. V and J calls and clone size follow that table, whereas D and trimming were derived from the DNA. Counted in this sample were approximately 88,000 clones; about three quarters of them appeared once. The ten largest clonotypes hold roughly 5% of the sample.

The cohort comprised approximately 700 healthy bone marrow donors. At the time of sampling, every cohort member was nominally healthy, though immune exposures that went unrecorded were likely present. The donor was CMV seropositive and was included in the group of 250 to 350 seropositive cohort members. Each donor provided a peripheral blood sample, and peripheral blood mononuclear cells were used for TCR beta sequencing. The Qiagen DNeasy Blood Extraction Kit was used to extract genomic DNA from the blood cell samples. The V and J genes are TRBV19 and TRBJ1-1, with the D gene call left open. The specimen was PBMCs. The receptor was isolated from a young man in good health and CMV-seropositive. The nucleotides read TGTGCCAGTCGGAACACTGAAGCTTTCTTT. Translated, it gives CASRNTEAFF.